Sequencing of this T cell receptor beta chain was carried out in a study of T cells in Graves' hyperthyroidism and ophthalmopathy. Overall study findings and caveats: In the blood, most expanded thyroid clonotypes above 0.001 appeared as well. Classification by a 13 V-J model distinguished ophthalmopathy from stable hyperthyroidism.

The investigators amplified TCR beta CDR3 regions from RNA transcripts. First-round RT-PCR of the TCR CDR3 relied on the HTBI primer set. TCRdb reprocessed the multiplex PCR reads with MiXCR, giving one entry per CDR3 protein. The table lists a few hundred thousand distinct CDR3 sequences, about 43% of them singletons. No ophthalmopathy progression within 18 months constituted stable Graves' hyperthyroidism. Newly diagnosed hyperthyroidism patients aged 18 to 65 years had disease lasting under 2 months. A few counts support this clonotype. Its antigen remains unidentified. Germline CDR1 and CDR2: MNHEY and SVGEGT. Trimming cost V 6 bases and J 3 bases, with 10 bases left between them. This CDR3 is built from 13 residues.

This clonotype was obtained from a young woman with Graves' hyperthyroidism. The J gene is TRBJ2-3, the V gene TRBV6-2 or TRBV6-3; no definite D call. The specimen was peripheral blood or thyroid tissue (not recorded which). In nucleotides, the CDR3 is TGTGCCAGCAGGCCCACCGGGACAGATACGCAGTATTTT. Amino acid sequence: CASRPTGTDTQYF.